Listed below are T cell receptor beta chains from one sample, sequenced in a study of cytomegalovirus exposure and HLA in healthy donors. TCRdb's table, derived via immunoSEQ multiplex PCR, lists solely in-frame clones and lacks some. Altogether approximately 190,000 clones are present, roughly 74% being singletons, with the ten largest covering roughly 1.9%. What was sequenced was PBMCs. These receptors were collected from a woman in her thirties in good health and CMV-seronegative. Both conserved end residues are part of each CDR3. D genes are given only for firm matches. Not every row has a clone size; where given, it reads once, few, many or a size class.

abundance | d_gene | j_gene | v_gene | CDR3nt | CDR3aa
NA | NA | TRBJ2-7 | TRBV27 | TGTGCCAGCAGTTTAGCGTCCGGCGGGCCGCGCGAGCAGTACTTC | CASSLASGGPREQYF
NA | TRBD1 | TRBJ2-7 | TRBV19 | TGTGCCAGTAGTACCCCGGGCGGGCCAGGGGGCTACGAGCAGTACTTC | CASSTPGGPGGYEQYF
NA | TRBD1 | TRBJ2-3 | TRBV6-6 | TGTGCCAGCGGGGCAGGGGGCGCAGATACGCAGTATTTT | CASGAGGADTQYF
NA | TRBD1 | TRBJ1-1 | TRBV9 | TGTGCCAGCAGCCCAGGACAGGCCATTGAAGCTTTCTTT | CASSPGQAIEAFF
NA | TRBD1 | TRBJ2-7 | TRBV7-6 | TGTGCCAGCAGTTCTCACAGGGGCGGCGAGCAGTACTTC | CASSSHRGGEQYF
once | TRBD2 | TRBJ2-1 | TRBV13 | TGTGCCAGCTTAAACGACGGGCTAGCGGGAAACAATGAGCAGTTCTTC | CASLNDGLAGNNEQFF
NA | TRBD1 | TRBJ1-3 | TRBV28 | TGTGCCGGCAGAACCTATAGGGCGGGACAGGGGGCCCGAAACACCATATATTTT | CAGRTYRAGQGARNTIYF
NA | NA | TRBJ1-4 | TRBV4-1 | TGCGCCAGCAGGCAAACAGGGATTAATGAAAAACTGTTTTTT | CASRQTGINEKLFF
few | TRBD1 | TRBJ2-1 | TRBV10-3 | TGTGCCATCAGTGAACGGGACAGGGCTGGCTATGAGCAGTTCTTC | CAISERDRAGYEQFF
NA | NA | TRBJ2-2 | TRBV27 | TGTGCCAGCAGTTCAGACAGCTTCACCGGGGAGCTGTTTTTT | CASSSDSFTGELFF
NA | NA | TRBJ1-1 | TRBV7-2 | TGTGCCAGCAGCCCAAGGGGTCAGCAGAGGGCTTTCTTT | CASSPRGQQRAFF
NA | TRBD1 | TRBJ1-2 | TRBV4-2 | TGTGCCAGCAGCCCTCGGACAGGAACACTCTATGGCTACACCTTC | CASSPRTGTLYGYTF
NA | TRBD2 | TRBJ2-1 | TRBV7-3 | TGTGCCAGCAGGCTAGCGGGAGGAGACTACAATGAGCAGTTCTTC | CASRLAGGDYNEQFF
NA | NA | TRBJ2-4 | TRBV15 | TGTGCCACCACAGAGCGGTTAGCCAAAAACATTCAGTACTTC | CATTERLAKNIQYF
once | TRBD2 | TRBJ2-1 | TRBV4-2 | TGTGCCAGCAGCCAGCCAGCCAAGCGGGGGGGCCTTCTTGAGCAGTTCTTC | CASSQPAKRGGLLEQFF
NA | NA | TRBJ1-6 | TRBV7-2 | TGTGCCAGCAGCCTGAGGGTGCATTCACCCCTCCACTTT | CASSLRVHSPLHF
once | TRBD1 | TRBJ2-7 | TRBV6-1 | TGTGCCAGCAGTGAAGCACAGGGGGAAAGAGTGAAGTACTTC | CASSEAQGERVKYF
NA | TRBD2 | TRBJ2-7 | TRBV30 | TGTGCCTGGAGTAGGTGGGGGGGCGAGCAGTACTTC | CAWSRWGGEQYF
NA | NA | TRBJ2-7 | TRBV7-2 | TGTGCCAGCAGCTCACCCGGGACAACGACCTACGAGCAGTACTTC | CASSSPGTTTYEQYF
NA | NA | TRBJ2-2 | TRBV7-9 | TGTGCCAGCAGCCCTCCGCCCCCTGGCATCACCGGGGAGCTGTTTTTT | CASSPPPPGITGELFF
NA | NA | TRBJ2-7 | TRBV4-1 | TGCGCCAGCAGCCCTGCGCATACCGCAGGAGAGCAGTACTTC | CASSPAHTAGEQYF
NA | TRBD2 | TRBJ2-7 | TRBV29-1 | TGCAGCGTCGGGGGGACGGTACCCTACGAGCAGTACTTC | CSVGGTVPYEQYF
NA | NA | TRBJ1-3 | TRBV11-2 | TGTGCCAGCAGCTTCGGGGGATCCTCTGGAAACACCATATATTTT | CASSFGGSSGNTIYF
NA | NA | TRBJ1-2 | TRBV5-1 | TGCGCCAGCAGCTTGCGATTGGACAGCCTAGGCTACACCTTC | CASSLRLDSLGYTF
NA | NA | TRBJ1-2 | TRBV6-1 | TGTGCCAGCAGTGAAGCGGTGGGGGGGCGGTTTGGCTACACCTTC | CASSEAVGGRFGYTF
few | NA | TRBJ1-5 | TRBV27 | TGTGCCAGCAGTTTTAGCGGGAGTCAGCCCCAGCATTTT | CASSFSGSQPQHF
NA | TRBD1 | TRBJ1-3 | TRBV7-2 | TGTGCCAGCAGCCCGACAGGGCCTGGAAACACCATATATTTT | CASSPTGPGNTIYF
few | TRBD1 | TRBJ1-6 | TRBV2 | TGTGCCAGCAGCCTACTACACGGGACAGGGAGCTATTCACCCCTCCACTTT | CASSLLHGTGSYSPLHF
NA | NA | TRBJ1-2 | TRBV6-5 | TGTGCCAGCAGTTACTCTAGGCAGGGAGGTGGCTACACCTTC | CASSYSRQGGGYTF
NA | NA | TRBJ2-5 | TRBV18 | TGTGCCAGCTCACTTACGGGGGTCGGAGAGACCCAGTACTTC | CASSLTGVGETQYF
NA | NA | TRBJ2-7 | TRBV6-5 | TGTGCCAGCAGTCCGGGACAACACTCCTACGAGCAGTACTTC | CASSPGQHSYEQYF
NA | NA | TRBJ1-2 | TRBV6-5 | TGTGCCAGCAGTTACGCTCGGTCTTTCAACTATGGCTACACCTTC | CASSYARSFNYGYTF
NA | NA | TRBJ2-2 | TRBV2 | TGTGCCAGCAGTTGGGCGGGCCCGAACACCGGGGAGCTGTTTTTT | CASSWAGPNTGELFF
NA | TRBD2 | TRBJ2-7 | TRBV7-9 | TGTTCCAGCAGCTTAGTTCCTAGCGGGAGCTCCTACGAGCAGTACTTC | CSSSLVPSGSSYEQYF
NA | TRBD1 | TRBJ1-2 | TRBV7-2 | TGTGCCAGCAGCCCGGACAGGGGCCGAGGCTACACCTTC | CASSPDRGRGYTF
NA | TRBD2 | TRBJ2-3 | TRBV19 | TGTGCCAGTAAGACTAGCGGGATAACAGATACGCAGTATTTT | CASKTSGITDTQYF
NA | TRBD1 | TRBJ1-5 | TRBV15 | TGTGCCACCAGCAGAGGTGGACAGGTGAATCAGCCCCAGCATTTT | CATSRGGQVNQPQHF
NA | TRBD2 | TRBJ2-1 | TRBV9 | TGTGCCAGCAGCGTAAGGCCAGGGAGGGAAAACAATGAGCAGTTCTTC | CASSVRPGRENNEQFF
NA | NA | TRBJ1-2 | TRBV2 | TGTGCCAGCAGAGCCGGTACGACACCCAACTATGGCTACACCTTC | CASRAGTTPNYGYTF
NA | TRBD1 | TRBJ1-1 | TRBV6-4 | TGTGCCAGCAGTGCAGAACCAGGGGGCTGGCTGAACACTGAAGCTTTCTTT | CASSAEPGGWLNTEAFF
NA | TRBD1 | TRBJ2-6 | TRBV5-6 | TGTGCCAGCAGCTTTCGGGAGGGACAGGGGACTGGGGCCAACGTCCTGACTTTC | CASSFREGQGTGANVLTF
NA | TRBD1 | TRBJ2-3 | TRBV5-1 | TGCGCCAGCAGCTTGGCCGGACAGGGGAGCACAGATACGCAGTATTTT | CASSLAGQGSTDTQYF
NA | TRBD2 | TRBJ2-4 | TRBV9 | TGTGCCAGCAGCACAGTCGGGGGGGAAGGGGGACTAGCCAAAAACATTCAGTACTTC | CASSTVGGEGGLAKNIQYF
NA | NA | TRBJ1-1 | TRBV15 | TGTGCCACCAGCAGAGATCAGGGCACTGAAGCTTTCTTT | CATSRDQGTEAFF
few | NA | TRBJ1-2 | TRBV5-1 | TGCGCCAGCAGCAGAAATACAGGGAACTATGGCTACACCTTC | CASSRNTGNYGYTF
NA | NA | TRBJ1-1 | TRBV5-8 | TGTGCCAGCAGCTTCAGGGGCACTGAAGCTTTCTTT | CASSFRGTEAFF
NA | TRBD2 | TRBJ2-1 | TRBV13 | TGTGCCAGCAGCTTAGGATATCGGACTAGCGGGACCACCAGCTCCTACAATGAGCAGTTCTTC | CASSLGYRTSGTTSSYNEQFF
few | TRBD2 | TRBJ2-7 | TRBV19 | TGTGCCAGTAAGGGCGGGAGCTCCTACGAGCAGTACTTC | CASKGGSSYEQYF
NA | NA | TRBJ1-2 | TRBV4-3 | TGCGCCAACAGCCAGGATGACCGGGGGGCAGGGGGCTACACCTTC | CANSQDDRGAGGYTF
NA | TRBD1 | TRBJ1-4 | TRBV5-1 | TGCGCCAGCAGCTTGGTGCCGGGACAGCCTAATGAAAAACTGTTTTTT | CASSLVPGQPNEKLFF
NA | NA | TRBJ2-6 | TRBV7-3 | TGTGCCAGCAGCCCCCTACAGGGTTCGGTTGGGGCCAACGTCCTGACTTTC | CASSPLQGSVGANVLTF
NA | TRBD1 | TRBJ2-5 | TRBV7-9 | TGTGCCAGCAGGTCTATTGGGACAGAAAAGGGGACCCAGTACTTC | CASRSIGTEKGTQYF
NA | NA | TRBJ2-3 | TRBV7-9 | TGTGCCAGCAGTCCAAGCGGGCGGACCACAGATACGCAGTATTTT | CASSPSGRTTDTQYF
NA | NA | TRBJ1-3 | TRBV6-5 | TGTGCCAGCAGTTACGACAGAGGAAACACCATATATTTT | CASSYDRGNTIYF
NA | TRBD2 | TRBJ2-3 | TRBV5-4 | TGTGCCAGCAGCTCCCGGAGTTCTAGCGGGGGGGCATTGACAGATACGCAGTATTTT | CASSSRSSSGGALTDTQYF
NA | NA | TRBJ1-1 | TRBV5-6 | TGTGCCAGCCGAACTAAATACGGGATGAACACTGAAGCTTTCTTT | CASRTKYGMNTEAFF
NA | NA | TRBJ2-5 | TRBV27 | TGTGCCAGCAGATCCGGTGACACGACCCAGTACTTC | CASRSGDTTQYF